What follows describes a single TCR beta chain. Its antigen is undetermined. There are 14 residues in the CDR3. V dropped 4 bases and J dropped 5; count of bases not matched to a gene: 5. In germline, CDR1 is SGHRS, CDR2 YFSETQ. The data derive from a study of cytomegalovirus exposure and HLA in healthy donors. General study results and limits: Some public TCRs appeared in many individuals, while most sequences were rare. Three CMV-associated chains proved CMV antigen-specific in vitro.

Each donor was healthy, and each was a bone marrow donor. PCR primers comprised 60 Vbeta and 13 Jbeta primers. As originally analysed: A follow-up analysis tallied around 80 million unique TCR beta chains, roughly 9.9 million shared. The protocol was immunoSEQ multiplex PCR, while the TCRdb copy is restricted to in-frame clones and leaves out a portion. V and J calls and clone size are those listed in that table; D and trimming were worked out from the DNA. Of over 80,000 clones in the sample, under 85% were seen once. This chain connects TRBV5-1 to TRBJ2-1; 8 bases are a match to TRBD1. Sequencing input: PBMCs. The sequence was obtained from a female donor in good health and CMV-seropositive. The CDR3 spells CASSGTGYNNEQFF. The CDR3 DNA reads as TGCGCCAGCAGCGGGACAGGATACAACAATGAGCAGTTCTTC.